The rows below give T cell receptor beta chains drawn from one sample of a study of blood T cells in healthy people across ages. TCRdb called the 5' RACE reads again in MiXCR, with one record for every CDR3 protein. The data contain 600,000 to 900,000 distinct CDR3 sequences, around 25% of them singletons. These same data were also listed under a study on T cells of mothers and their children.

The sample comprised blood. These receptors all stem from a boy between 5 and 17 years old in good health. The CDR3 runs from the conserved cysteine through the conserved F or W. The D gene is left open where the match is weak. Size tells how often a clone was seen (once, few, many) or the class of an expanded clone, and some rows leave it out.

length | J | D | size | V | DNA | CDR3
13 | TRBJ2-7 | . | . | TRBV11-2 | TGTGCCAGCGCTACAGGGAATACCTACGAGCAGTACTTC | CASATGNTYEQYF
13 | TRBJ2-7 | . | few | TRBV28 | TGTGCCAGCAGCAGGACACCCACCTACGGGCAGTACTTC | CASSRTPTYGQYF
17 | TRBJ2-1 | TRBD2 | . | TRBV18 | TGTGCCAGCTCACCGGGACTAGCGGGAGGGACCTACAATGAGCAGTTCTTC | CASSPGLAGGTYNEQFF
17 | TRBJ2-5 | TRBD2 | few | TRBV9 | TGTGCCAGCAGCTCCGGTAGCGGGGGGGGCCGCCAAGAGACCCAGTACTTC | CASSSGSGGGRQETQYF
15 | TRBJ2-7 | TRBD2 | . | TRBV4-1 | TGCGCCAGCAGCCAAGATAGGGCTAGCGGTTACGAGCAGTACTTC | CASSQDRASGYEQYF
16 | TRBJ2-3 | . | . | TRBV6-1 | TGTGCCAGCAGTGAACAGGCTAGCCCTCCGCAAGATACGCAGTATTTT | CASSEQASPPQDTQYF
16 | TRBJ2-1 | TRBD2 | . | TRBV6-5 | TGTGCCAGCAGTTACTCGGGCGGGGGTACCTACAATGAGCAGTTCTTC | CASSYSGGGTYNEQFF
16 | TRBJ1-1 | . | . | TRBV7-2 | TGTGCCAGCAGCTTTGGGGGGACCGCAATGAACACTGAAGCTTTCTTT | CASSFGGTAMNTEAFF
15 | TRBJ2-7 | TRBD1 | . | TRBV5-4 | TGTGCCAGCAGCTTGATGGGGACAGGGGTAAACGAGCAGTACTTC | CASSLMGTGVNEQYF
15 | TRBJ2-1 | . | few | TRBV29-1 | TGCAGCGTTGAAGGGCCCCAAACCTCCTACAATGAGCAGTTCTTC | CSVEGPQTSYNEQFF
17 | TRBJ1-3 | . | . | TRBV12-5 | TGTGCTAGTGGTTTGGTACGGCCAGACAACTCTGGAAACACCATATATTTT | CASGLVRPDNSGNTIYF
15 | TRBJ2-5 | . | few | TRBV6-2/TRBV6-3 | TGTGCCAGCAACCCCCTATTGGGGGAAGGAGAGACCCAGTACTTC | CASNPLLGEGETQYF
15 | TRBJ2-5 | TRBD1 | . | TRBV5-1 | TGTGCCAGCAGCCCGGGACAGGGGTTGGGAGAGACCCAGTACTTC | CASSPGQGLGETQYF
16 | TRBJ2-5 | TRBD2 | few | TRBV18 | TGTGCCAGCTCACCACCTGGGACTACCCCTAAGGAGACCCAGTACTTC | CASSPPGTTPKETQYF
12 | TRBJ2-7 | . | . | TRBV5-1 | TGCGCCAGCCCCCATAAAGGGGACGAGCAGTACTTC | CASPHKGDEQYF
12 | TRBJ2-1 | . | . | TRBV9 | TGTGCCAGCAGCGCCCACCGCAATGAGCAGTTCTTC | CASSAHRNEQFF
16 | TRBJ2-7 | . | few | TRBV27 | TGTGCCAGCAGTTCACTCCCCCGTGGAGGGTTACGCGAGCAGTACTTC | CASSSLPRGGLREQYF
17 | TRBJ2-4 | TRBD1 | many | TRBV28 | TGTGCCAGCAGTTTAGGCAGGGGACAGCTAGCCAAAAACATTCAGTACTTC | CASSLGRGQLAKNIQYF
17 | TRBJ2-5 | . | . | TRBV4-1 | TGCGCCAGCAGCCAAAATCAGGGGCAGGGAGAGGGAGAGACCCAGTACTTC | CASSQNQGQGEGETQYF
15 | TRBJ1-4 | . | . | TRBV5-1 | TGCGCCAGCAGCTTGGAGGAGGGGCAAGGAGAAAAACTGTTTTTT | CASSLEEGQGEKLFF
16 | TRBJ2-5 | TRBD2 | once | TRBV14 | TGTGCCAGCAGCCCAAGAGCGGGGGGGCTATTGGAGACCCAGTACTTC | CASSPRAGGLLETQYF
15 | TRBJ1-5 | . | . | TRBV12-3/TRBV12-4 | TGTGCCAGCAGTAACCCCGGGGGTAGCAATCAGCCCCAGCATTTT | CASSNPGGSNQPQHF
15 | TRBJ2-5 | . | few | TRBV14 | TGTGCCAGCAGCCAAGAAGAGGGTCTACGGGGGACCCAGTACTTC | CASSQEEGLRGTQYF
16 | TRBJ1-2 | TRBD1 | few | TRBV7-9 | TGTGCCAGCAGCCCAGACAGGGGGCGCGTGATGGGTGGCTACACCTTC | CASSPDRGRVMGGYTF
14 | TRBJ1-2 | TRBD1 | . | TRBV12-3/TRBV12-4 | TGTGCCAGCAGCGCCGGGACAGGGTTTACTGGCTACACCTTC | CASSAGTGFTGYTF
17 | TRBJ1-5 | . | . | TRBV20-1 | TGCAGTGCTAGTTCCGGGGAGGGGGGATATGGCAATCAGCCCCAGCATTTT | CSASSGEGGYGNQPQHF
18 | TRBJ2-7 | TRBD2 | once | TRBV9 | TGTGCCAGCAGCGTAGAACCTAGCGGGGGGGCCAGCTACTACGAGCAGTACTTC | CASSVEPSGGASYYEQYF
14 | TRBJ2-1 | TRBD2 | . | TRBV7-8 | TGTGCCAGCAGCCGCGGACTAGCGGGGGAAGAGCAGTTCTTC | CASSRGLAGEEQFF
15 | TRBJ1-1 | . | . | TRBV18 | TGTGCCAGCTCACCACCGACAACAGGGAGAACTGAAGCTTTCTTT | CASSPPTTGRTEAFF
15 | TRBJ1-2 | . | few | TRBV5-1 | TGCGCCAGCAGCTCAACAGGGAAGGGATCCTATGGCTACACCTTC | CASSSTGKGSYGYTF